Below, 9 T cell receptor beta chains from the same sample are listed, as sequenced in a study of human T cells and chemical hapten exposure. TCRdb passed the RACE reads through MiXCR, listing each CDR3 protein once. The sample has approximately 79,000 distinct CDR3 sequences, over 8.5% seen once; the top ten hold around 1.6%. Time point in this sample: healthy volunteer bleed at 6 weeks. Sequencing started from total RNA isolated from unfractionated whole blood. The sample taken for sequencing was whole blood. These TCRs come from a male donor in good health. Some clones in this sample may be carry-over from other donors' samples.

This clonotype showed up just a few times. This rearrangement joins TRBV5-5 to TRBJ1-1; D is perhaps TRBD1 (5 bases). The CDR3 is 16 amino acids. V lost 1 base and J lost 2, with 15 bases in between. CDR1 is SGHKS, CDR2 YYEKEE, per germline (reference sequence). DNA of the CDR3: TGTGCCAGCAGCTTGTTCCGGTCGACAGTAAACACTGAAGCTTTCTTT. It specifies CASSLFRSTVNTEAFF.

The table lists this clonotype with a few counts. The chain recombines TRBV7-2 with TRBJ2-1; 8 nucleotides match TRBD2. The CDR3 length is 15 residues. Germline loops: CDR1 SGHTA, CDR2 FQGNSA. After removal of 1 base from V and 4 bases from J, the junction contained 3 bases not matched to a gene. CDR3 loop: CASSLGGRTYNEQFF. The CDR3 nucleotides are TGTGCCAGCAGCTTAGGCGGGAGGACTTACAATGAGCAGTTCTTC.

This clonotype was observed at least ten times. The J gene is TRBJ2-5, the V gene TRBV7-6; D call uncertain. V was pared by 3 bases and J by 3 bases, with 14 bases between. Germline CDR1 reads SGHVS; CDR2 reads FNYEAQ. The CDR3 has 15 amino acids. DNA of the CDR3: TGTGCCAGCAGCTTTGGCGAGAGTTGGGAAGAGACCCAGTACTTC. It yields the protein CASSFGESWEETQYF.

This chain joins TRBV20-1 and TRBJ1-1; 7 bases are shared with TRBD1. Germline-derived CDR1 and CDR2 are DFQATT and SNEGSKA (reference sequence). The CDR3 extends over 13 amino acids. V lost 7 bases and J lost 1; bases outside the gene matches: 6. This CDR3 is CSVRTGPNTEAFF. CDR3 DNA sequence: TGCAGTGTGAGGACAGGCCCGAACACTGAAGCTTTCTTT.

This clonotype was observed many times. The V call is TRBV5-5, the J call TRBJ1-1, with D tentatively TRBD1 (5 bases). Germline loops: CDR1 SGHKS, CDR2 YYEKEE (reference sequence). The V and J ends lost 4 bases and 0 bases respectively, with 7 bases between them. The CDR3 spans 13 residues. The CDR3 reads CASSLTVNTEAFF. The CDR3 DNA sequence: TGTGCCAGCAGCCTGACAGTGAACACTGAAGCTTTCTTT.

The sample holds a few counts of this clonotype. The V and J genes are TRBV11-2 and TRBJ1-1, with D perhaps TRBD1 (5 bases). Trimming took 4 bases from V and 0 from J, leaving 15 bases between them. Germline V gene data show CDR1 as SGHAT and CDR2 as FQNNGV. The CDR3 covers 16 residues. For the CDR3, the DNA is TGTGCCAGCAGCTCCTGGACCGGGACCGTGAACACTGAAGCTTTCTTT. Its protein is CASSSWTGTVNTEAFF. The whole variable domain, filled in from reference TRBV11-2 and TRBJ1-1, reads EAGVAQSPRYKIIEKRQSVAFWCNPISGHATLYWYQQILGQGPKLLIQFQNNGVVDDSQLPKDRFSAERLKGVDSTLKIQPAKLEDSAVYLCASSSWTGTVNTEAFFGQGTRLTVV.

This clonotype has ten or more counts. V and J are TRBV27 and TRBJ2-1; 7 bases are shared with TRBD2. The CDR3 consists of 15 residues. V lost 0 bases to trimming and J lost 12 bases; unmatched junction nucleotides: 11. Germline V lookup: CDR1 MNHEY, CDR2 SMNVEV (reference sequence). CDR3 nucleotide sequence: TGTGCCAGCAGTTTATCGGGGGGAGGGCCCTCGGTGCAGTTCTTC. Its translation: CASSLSGGGPSVQFF.

The chain employs TRBV6-1 and TRBJ2-5; 8 bases map to TRBD1. Germline V gene lookup returns CDR1 MNHNS and CDR2 SASEGT. With V trimmed by 7 bases and J by 3 bases, 4 bases remained unmatched. The length of the CDR3 is 13 residues. The CDR3 reads CASTGGGEETQYF. In DNA, the CDR3 is TGTGCCAGCACAGGGGGCGGGGAAGAGACCCAGTACTTC.

This clonotype was recorded a few times. The V gene is TRBV5-1, the J gene TRBJ2-1; D is ambiguous. The CDR3 contains 14 residues. V shed 3 bases and J shed 2 bases, with 9 bases lying between them. CDR1 and CDR2 (germline): SGHRS, YFSETQ. The CDR3 loop reads CASSSAGAYNEQFF. The CDR3 coding sequence is TGCGCCAGCAGCTCGGCCGGCGCCTACAATGAGCAGTTCTTC.